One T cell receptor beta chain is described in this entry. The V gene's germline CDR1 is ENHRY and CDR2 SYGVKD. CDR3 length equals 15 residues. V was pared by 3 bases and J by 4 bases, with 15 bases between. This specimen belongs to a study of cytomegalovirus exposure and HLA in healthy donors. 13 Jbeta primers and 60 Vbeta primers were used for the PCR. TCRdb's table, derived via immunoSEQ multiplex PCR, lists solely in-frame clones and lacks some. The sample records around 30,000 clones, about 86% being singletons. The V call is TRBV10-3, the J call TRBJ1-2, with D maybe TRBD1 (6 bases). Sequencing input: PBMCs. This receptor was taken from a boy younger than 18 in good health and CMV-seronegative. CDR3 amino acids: CAISEPDRISYGYTF. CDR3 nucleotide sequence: TGTGCCATCAGTGAACCGGACAGAATTTCCTATGGCTACACCTTC.